This T cell receptor (beta chain) originates from a study of blood T cell repertoires in COVID-19 (TCRdb year 2020). Background for the entire study: Samples covering the acute and convalescent phases of COVID-19 were provided by collaborators in the United States, Italy and Spain. The prospective study material was composed of cDNA or gDNA derived from T cells, B-cell-depleted T cells, or PBMCs. The dataset comprised deeply sampled blood TCRbeta repertoires from subjects exposed to, actively infected with, or recovered from COVID-19. The repertoires were made available in a free public database intended to serve as a resource for research on the immune response to SARS-CoV-2. The samples were drawn from the first 160 participants of the ongoing ImmuneRACE study and from 1,254 subjects provided by 6 global collaborators. Nearly every sample came with metadata listing a de-identified subject ID, COVID-19 status, age in years and sex. Where available, HLA class I and class II types were taken from metadata supplied by the sample provider and were not determined by assay-based typing. Overall study results and their limits: Clinical and demographic metadata were provided uncurated, with the amount varying by source and participant.

Turning to this clone: Its specific antigen is unknown. Base quality data are lacking; no much larger clone is found one base away.

The CDR3 runs 13 residues from the cysteine to the phenylalanine. Only CDR3 DNA remains: 39 bases, in frame from the first base. V is cut by 0 bases and J by 8 bases, and the space between the germline ends is 7 bases. Sequences SGHTA (CDR1) and FQGTGA (CDR2) are obtained from the germline V gene. Participants in the prospective study were enrolled through a virtual design, were aged about 18 to 89 years, and lived in approximately 25 United States geographic areas. In the prospective study, cohorts were assigned on the basis of participant-reported clinical history obtained from a screening survey and a study questionnaire. ImmuneRACE Cohort 3 recovered participants were defined by two consecutive negative NP/OP PCR tests, healthcare professional clearance, or symptom resolution. Each participant in the prospective study had whole blood, serum and a nasopharyngeal or oropharyngeal swab collected by mobile phlebotomists. Over a roughly two-month period, participants in the prospective study had the option of providing additional blood draws and questionnaires. Blood samples from the prospective study were shipped frozen or at room temperature prior to DNA extraction.

The immunoSEQ Assay, a bias-controlled multiplex PCR, was used to amplify TCRbeta CDR3 regions from genomic DNA. As for the authors' bioinformatics: The number of nucleated cells in each sample was estimated from the amplification of reference gene primers within the assay. To quantify the absolute abundance of each unique TCRbeta CDR3 rearrangement, sequence reads were collapsed and filtered. Productive Simpson clonality was computed per sample as the square root of Simpson's diversity index over productive rearrangements. In its TCRdb copy, this immuneACCESS table keeps in-frame sequences only and misses some clones. Where compared with another copy, unresolved V genes explain less than half of these, and the others have no known cause. V and J calls plus clone size are reproduced from that table; the DNA served to infer D and trimming. Across this sample there are about 320,000 clones, with roughly nine tenths seen only once. Of the sample, approximately 5% is held by the ten largest clones.

The rearranged segments are TRBV7-3 and TRBJ1-4, with the D gene uncertain. Input material: PBMCs or T cells enriched from blood (not recorded which). This clonotype originated in a man in his 60s who had recovered from COVID-19. CDR3 sequence: CASSLTTGEKLFF. The DNA sequence is TGTGCCAGCAGCTTAACGACGGGGGAAAAACTGTTTTTT.